The T cell receptor beta chain described here comes from a study of OX40 agonist ivuxolimab in advanced cancers. V gave up 1 base and J gave up 6 bases; unmatched junction bases: 1. Looked up from germline, CDR1 is SGHVS and CDR2 is FQNEAQ. The CDR3 sequence is 14 residues long. Here immunoSEQ multiplex PCR was the method, and the copy in TCRdb shows in-frame clones only, minus some. Of some 83,000 clones in the sample, 86% were seen once. This TCR came from an adult with an advanced solid tumor such as melanoma, head and neck, liver or kidney cancer. This chain links TRBV7-8 with TRBJ1-4; 8 bases map to TRBD1. This specimen consisted of CD4+ or CD8+ T cells sorted from blood, obtained in a trial of the OX40 agonist ivuxolimab. This CDR3 is CASSLGQGHEKLFF. For the CDR3, the DNA is TGTGCCAGCAGCTTAGGACAGGGGCATGAAAAACTGTTTTTT.